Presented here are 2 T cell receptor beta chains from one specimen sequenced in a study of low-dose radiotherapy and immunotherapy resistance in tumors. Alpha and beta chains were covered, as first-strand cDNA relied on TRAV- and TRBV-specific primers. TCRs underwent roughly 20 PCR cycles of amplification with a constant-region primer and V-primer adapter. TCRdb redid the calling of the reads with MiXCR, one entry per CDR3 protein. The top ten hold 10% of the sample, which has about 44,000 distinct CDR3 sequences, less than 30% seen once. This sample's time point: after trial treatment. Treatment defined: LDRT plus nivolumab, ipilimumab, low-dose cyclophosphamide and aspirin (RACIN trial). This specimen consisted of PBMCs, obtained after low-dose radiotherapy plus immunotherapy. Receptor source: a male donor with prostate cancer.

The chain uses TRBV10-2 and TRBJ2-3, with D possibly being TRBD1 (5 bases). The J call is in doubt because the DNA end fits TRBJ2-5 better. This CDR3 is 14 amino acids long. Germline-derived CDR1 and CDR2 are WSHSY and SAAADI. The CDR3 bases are TGCGCCAGCAGTGAAGTAGGGGCGCGAGAGACCCAGTACTTC. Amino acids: CASSEVGARETQYF.

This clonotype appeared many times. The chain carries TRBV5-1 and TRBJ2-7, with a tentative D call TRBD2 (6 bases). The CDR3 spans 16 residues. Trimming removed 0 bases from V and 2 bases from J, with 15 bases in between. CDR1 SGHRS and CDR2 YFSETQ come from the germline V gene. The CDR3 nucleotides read TGCGCCAGCAGCTTGGTTTTGGGAGGCCAGGCCTACGAGCAGTACTTC. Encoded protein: CASSLVLGGQAYEQYF.